These 10 T cell receptor beta chains were sequenced from one sample in a study of cytomegalovirus exposure and HLA in healthy donors. The study ran its PCR with 60 Vbeta and 13 Jbeta primers. Clones were sequenced by immunoSEQ multiplex PCR, and TCRdb holds only the in-frame ones, with some missing. The data contain around 200,000 clones, 70% to 75% of them seen just once; the ten biggest clones take up approximately 5%. The sample taken for sequencing was PBMCs. The receptors shown here come from a man aged 25 to 40 in good health and CMV-seropositive.

V is TRBV6-6 and J is TRBJ1-5; 8 bases map to TRBD1. There are 15 residues in the CDR3. In germline, CDR1 is MNHNY, CDR2 SVGAGI (reference sequence). The V and J ends lost 6 bases and 3 bases, in that order; junction bases with no gene match: 7. CDR3 bases: TGTGCCAGCAGGTTGACAGGGGCTAACAATCAGCCCCAGCATTTT. It yields the protein CASRLTGANNQPQHF.

The chain is built from TRBV11-3 and TRBJ2-1; 10 bases match TRBD2. CDR1 is SGHNT, CDR2 YENEEA, per germline. Losses at the gene ends were 2 bases for V and 10 bases for J; bases not matched to a gene: 5. The CDR3 is 14 amino acids. The CDR3 spells CASSLLAGVEEQFF. CDR3 coding DNA: TGTGCCAGCAGCTTACTAGCGGGAGTGGAGGAGCAGTTCTTC.

The chain employs TRBV4-2 and TRBJ1-5; weak D call: TRBD1 (6 bases). The ends were cut back, 0 bases at V and 7 bases at J, with 16 bases in the middle. CDR1 and CDR2 (germline): LGHNA, YNFKEQ. The CDR3 extends over 16 amino acids. The CDR3, as DNA: TGTGCCAGCAGCCAAGATTTTTTCAGGGGCGGACAGCCCCAGCATTTT. Amino acid sequence: CASSQDFFRGGQPQHF.

This clone has just one count. The chain couples TRBV30 to TRBJ2-2, with 7 bases that match TRBD2. The CDR3 has 13 amino acids. Trimming took 1 base from V and 10 from J; bases not matched to a gene: 6. Per germline, CDR1 GTSNPN and CDR2 SVGIG (reference sequence). The CDR3 spells CAWSELAGEELFF. The CDR3 DNA is TGTGCCTGGAGTGAGCTGGCGGGAGAGGAGCTGTTTTTT.

This chain links TRBV7-3 with TRBJ2-1; the D gene is possibly TRBD2 (5 bases). Trimming took 1 base from V and 2 from J, leaving 12 bases between them. Germline loops: CDR1 SGHTA, CDR2 FQGTGA. The CDR3 runs 16 residues. CDR3 in amino acids: CASSLNYGNPYNEQFF. CDR3 DNA sequence: TGTGCCAGCAGCTTAAATTACGGGAATCCCTACAATGAGCAGTTCTTC.

This clone was observed a handful of times. The chain has TRBV5-4 and TRBJ1-1; 8 bases align to TRBD1. Looked up from germline, CDR1 is SGHNT and CDR2 is YYREEE (reference sequence). The CDR3 consists of 14 residues. V dropped 0 bases and J dropped 6; count of bases not matched to a gene: 4. The CDR3 DNA follows: TGTGCCAGCAGCTTGGGGGACAGGTCCTCTGAAGCTTTCTTT. The encoded protein is CASSLGDRSSEAFF.

V usage is TRBV4-3 and J usage is TRBJ2-7; 9 bases map to TRBD2. The germline gives CDR1 LGHNA, CDR2 YSLEER. CDR3 length: 18 residues. The trim removed 0 bases at V and 2 bases at J, leaving 11 bases unmatched. This CDR3 is CASSQEPPRGRAPYEQYF. CDR3 nucleotides: TGCGCCAGCAGCCAAGAACCCCCGCGCGGGAGGGCTCCCTACGAGCAGTACTTC.

The table lists this clone with a count of one. V is TRBV19 and J is TRBJ2-1; TRBD1 matches at 8 bases. This CDR3 has 17 amino acids. The germline V gene encodes CDR1 LNHDA and CDR2 SQIVND (reference sequence). J gave up 0 bases and V 5 bases, and 9 bases lay outside the gene matches. CDR3 DNA: TGTGCCAGTAGTCCCCCACACAGGGGGATCTCCTACAATGAGCAGTTCTTC. It codes for CASSPPHRGISYNEQFF.

This clone showed up just a few times. The genes are TRBV5-1 and TRBJ1-1, with D hard to call. Per germline, CDR1 SGHRS and CDR2 YFSETQ. Trimming cost V 8 bases and J 3 bases, with 17 bases left between them. This CDR3 region has 14 residues. The CDR3 DNA follows: TGCGCCAGTAGACCCTTCGCGGTGGACACTGAAGCTTTCTTT. Protein product: CASRPFAVDTEAFF.

The rearrangement links TRBV7-2 to TRBJ2-5; D call uncertain. Trimming removed 1 base from V and 3 bases from J, with 6 bases in between. This CDR3 spans 13 amino acids. Germline CDR1 SGHTA, CDR2 FQGNSA. As DNA, the CDR3 is TGTGCCAGCAGCTTAGGAGAGAAAGAGACCCAGTACTTC. Encoded protein: CASSLGEKETQYF.